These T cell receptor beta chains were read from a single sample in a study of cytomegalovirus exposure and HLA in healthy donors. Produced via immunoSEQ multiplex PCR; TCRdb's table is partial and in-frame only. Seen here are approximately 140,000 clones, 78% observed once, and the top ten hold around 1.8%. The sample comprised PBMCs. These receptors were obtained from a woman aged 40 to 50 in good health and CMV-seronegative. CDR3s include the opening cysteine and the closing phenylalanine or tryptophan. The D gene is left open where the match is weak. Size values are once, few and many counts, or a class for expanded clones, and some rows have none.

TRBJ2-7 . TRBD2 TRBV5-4 TGTGCCAGCAGCTCACCGGGACTAGCGGGAGCTGTAGCCTACGAGCAGTACTTC CASSSPGLAGAVAYEQYF
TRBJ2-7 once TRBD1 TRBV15 TGTGCCACCAGCCGAAAAAGGACAGGCCCTGGCGAGCAGTACTTC CATSRKRTGPGEQYF
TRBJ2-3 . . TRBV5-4 TGTGCCAGCAGCTTGTGGCAGGGGAAAACAGATACGCAGTATTTT CASSLWQGKTDTQYF
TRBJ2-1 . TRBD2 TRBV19 TGTGCCAGTAGTAGAGCTAGCGGTTACAATGAGCAGTTCTTC CASSRASGYNEQFF
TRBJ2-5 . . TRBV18 TGTGCCAGCTCCCCAGACAGAATCCAAGAGACCCAGTACTTC CASSPDRIQETQYF
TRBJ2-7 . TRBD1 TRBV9 TGTGCCAGCAGCCGGACAGGCCCGGTGGGCGAGCAGTACTTC CASSRTGPVGEQYF
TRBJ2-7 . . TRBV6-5 TGTGCCAGCAGTTCGACCTCGAGGGGGGGCTCCTACGAGCAGTACTTC CASSSTSRGGSYEQYF
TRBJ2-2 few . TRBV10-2 TGCGCCAGCAGCCCCGCCGGGGAGCTGTTTTTT CASSPAGELFF
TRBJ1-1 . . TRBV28 TGTGCCGGGCGGCGGGGCTCTTTCGGGGCTAACACTGAAGCTTTCTTT CAGRRGSFGANTEAFF
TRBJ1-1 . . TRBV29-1 TGCAGCGTCTCGACAGGACTTGCGACTGAAGCTTTCTTT CSVSTGLATEAFF
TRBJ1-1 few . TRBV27 TGTGCCAGCGCCCTAGACGGGTCGAACACTGAAGCTTTCTTT CASALDGSNTEAFF
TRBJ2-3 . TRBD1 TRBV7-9 TGTGCCAGCAGCCAAGACAGGGGCGCAGATACGCAGTATTTT CASSQDRGADTQYF
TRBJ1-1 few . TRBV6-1 TGTGCCAGCAGTGGCGGGCCCTACACTGAAGCTTTCTTT CASSGGPYTEAFF
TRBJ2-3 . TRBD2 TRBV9 TGTGCCAGCAGCGTAGGCGGGGGGACTAGCACAACAGATACGCAGTATTTT CASSVGGGTSTTDTQYF
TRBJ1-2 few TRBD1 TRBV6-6 TGTGCCAGCAGCTCCCTCGGGACAGCTGGCTACACCTTC CASSSLGTAGYTF
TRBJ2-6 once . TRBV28 TGTGCCAGCAGTTTAGTTGGGGGCTTAGCTGGGGCCAACGTCCTGACTTTC CASSLVGGLAGANVLTF
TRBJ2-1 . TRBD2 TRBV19 TGTGCCAGTAGGCAGTACAGCGGGGTTGACAATGAGCAGTTCTTC CASRQYSGVDNEQFF
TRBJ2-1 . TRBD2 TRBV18 TGTGCCAGCTCACCCCAGCGGGGGGGCGAAGGCAATGAGCAGTTCTTC CASSPQRGGEGNEQFF
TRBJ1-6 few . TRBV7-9 TGTGCCAGCAGCTTTAATGAGGGCGGACCCCTCCACTTT CASSFNEGGPLHF
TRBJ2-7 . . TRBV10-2 TGCGCCAGCAGTCCGGACAGCTCCTACGAGCAGTACTTC CASSPDSSYEQYF
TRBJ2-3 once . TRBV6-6 TGTGCCAGCATTATGGACGGACTCACAGATACGCAGTATTTT CASIMDGLTDTQYF
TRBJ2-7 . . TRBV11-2 TGTGCCAGCAGCTCTAGCGTCCCCTCCTACGAGCAGTACTTC CASSSSVPSYEQYF
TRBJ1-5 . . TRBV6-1 TGTGCCAGCAGTGAAGGGGCGACAGCTGGGAAACAGCCCCAGCATTTT CASSEGATAGKQPQHF
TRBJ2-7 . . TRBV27 TGTGCCAGCAGCCCGGAAGGGGACTTTTCCCCCTACGAGCAGTACTTC CASSPEGDFSPYEQYF
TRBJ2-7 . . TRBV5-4 TGTGCCAGCAGCTTGGGTCAGGTTGTGGTCTACGAGCAGTACTTC CASSLGQVVVYEQYF
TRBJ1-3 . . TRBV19 TGTGCCTCCCCGAGTTACTCTGGAAACACCATATATTTT CASPSYSGNTIYF
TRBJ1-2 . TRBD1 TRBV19 TGTGCCAGTAGTATAATCCATGATGGGCAGGGGGACTATGGCTACACCTTC CASSIIHDGQGDYGYTF
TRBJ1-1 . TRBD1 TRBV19 TGTGCCAGTAGCACGGGACAGGAGAACACTGAAGCTTTCTTT CASSTGQENTEAFF
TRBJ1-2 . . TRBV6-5 TGTGCCAGCAGCCATACAGGGAATTATGGCTACACCTTC CASSHTGNYGYTF
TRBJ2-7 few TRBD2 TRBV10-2 TGCGCCAGCAGTGTAACTAGCGGGCTCTCCTACGAGCAGTACTTC CASSVTSGLSYEQYF
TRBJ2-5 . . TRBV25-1 TGTGCCAGCAGTGGGGCGGGGATCCAAGAGACCCAGTACTTC CASSGAGIQETQYF
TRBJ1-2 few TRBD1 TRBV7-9 TGTGCCAGCAGCTCTGGGACAGTCTATGGCTACACCTTC CASSSGTVYGYTF
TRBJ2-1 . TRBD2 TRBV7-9 TGTGCCAGCAGCTCGCCCGTTACTAGCGGGAGCAGGGATGAGCAGTTCTTC CASSSPVTSGSRDEQFF
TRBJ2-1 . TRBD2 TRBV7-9 TGTTCCAGCAGCTCATTAACTAGCGGGGCCAGCTCCTACAATGAGCAGTTCTTC CSSSSLTSGASSYNEQFF
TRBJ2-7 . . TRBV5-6 TGTGCCAGCAGCCTCTTTTTACCCAACAGGGAATCCTACGAGCAGTACTTC CASSLFLPNRESYEQYF
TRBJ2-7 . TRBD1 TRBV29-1 TGCAGCGCGGGGACAGGGGATAGCTACGAGCAGTACTTC CSAGTGDSYEQYF
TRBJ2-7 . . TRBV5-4 TGTGCCAGCAGCTTGGAGTTGAGCAGGGGAACCTACGAGCAGTACTTC CASSLELSRGTYEQYF
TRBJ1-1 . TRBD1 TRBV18 TGTGCCAGCTCACCCGGGACAGGGGACTTGAACACTGAAGCTTTCTTT CASSPGTGDLNTEAFF
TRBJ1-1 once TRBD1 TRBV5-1 TGCGCCAGCAGCCCCCTCAGGGGGGCGAACACTGAAGCTTTCTTT CASSPLRGANTEAFF
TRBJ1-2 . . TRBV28 TGTGCCAGCAGTTGGAAGAGCACTGGCCTAGGCTATGGCTACACCTTC CASSWKSTGLGYGYTF
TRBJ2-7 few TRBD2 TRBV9 TGTGCCAGCAGCGTAGGGACTAGCGGGGGTAGGTACGAGCAGTACTTC CASSVGTSGGRYEQYF
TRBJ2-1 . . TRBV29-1 TGCAGCGGGGCGGGGTCCTACAATGAGCAGTTCTTC CSGAGSYNEQFF
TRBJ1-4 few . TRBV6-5 TGTGCCAGCAGGTCGGGCCCAGGGGCCAACGAAAAACTGTTTTTT CASRSGPGANEKLFF